A selection of T cell receptor beta chains follows, all from one sample in a study of blood T cell repertoires in COVID-19. Data came from immunoSEQ multiplex PCR; TCRdb stores just in-frame clones and leaves some out. The sample lists under 400,000 clones; approximately 88% were seen once. The sequenced sample consisted of peripheral blood. Receptors were obtained from a woman aged 25 to 39 with COVID-19, enrolled during active disease. CDR3s include the opening cysteine and the closing phenylalanine or tryptophan. Fields, in order: J gene, V gene, D gene, clone size, CDR3 protein, CDR3 DNA. A D gene is named only where the DNA matches it firmly. Not every row has a clone size; where given, it reads once, few, many or a size class.

TRBJ1-5	TRBV19	.	.	CASSIGGQGGQPQHF	TGTGCCAGTAGTATAGGGGGGCAGGGCGGACAGCCCCAGCATTTT
TRBJ1-2	TRBV4-2	.	.	CASSLLSPEDYGYTF	TGTGCCAGCAGCCTCCTCAGCCCGGAGGACTATGGCTACACCTTC
TRBJ2-7	TRBV2	TRBD1	many	CASSVRDRERGEQYF	TGTGCCAGCAGTGTTCGGGACAGGGAAAGAGGGGAGCAGTACTTC
TRBJ2-3	TRBV14	.	.	CASSQGPGSSTDTQYF	TGTGCCAGCAGCCAAGGTCCGGGGAGTAGCACAGATACGCAGTATTTT
TRBJ1-5	TRBV6-5	.	.	CASETQGNQPQHF	TGTGCCAGCGAAACCCAGGGAAATCAGCCCCAGCATTTT
TRBJ1-2	TRBV3-1/TRBV3-2	.	once	CASSPDRYYGYTF	TGTGCCAGCAGCCCAGACAGGTACTATGGCTACACCTTC
TRBJ1-2	TRBV3-1/TRBV3-2	.	.	CASSPQGKGFGYTF	TGTGCCAGCAGCCCGCAGGGGAAGGGATTTGGCTACACCTTC
TRBJ2-7	TRBV14	TRBD1	.	CASSQGGTAPYEQYF	TGTGCCAGCAGCCAAGGTGGGACAGCCCCCTACGAGCAGTACTTC
TRBJ1-3	TRBV2	.	many	CASRGSTVGNTIYF	TGTGCCAGCAGGGGCTCGACGGTCGGAAACACCATATATTTT
TRBJ1-1	TRBV7-2	.	.	CASSSPTGGAEAFF	TGTGCCAGCAGCTCCCCTACCGGAGGCGCTGAAGCTTTCTTT
TRBJ1-1	TRBV6-4	.	.	CASRRDIYTEAFF	TGTGCCAGCAGGAGGGATATTTACACTGAAGCTTTCTTT
TRBJ1-5	TRBV28	.	.	CASSLPAGNQPQHF	TGTGCCAGCAGTTTACCCGCGGGCAATCAGCCCCAGCATTTT
TRBJ2-3	TRBV5-1	.	.	CASSSQWPDTQYF	TGCGCCAGCAGCTCACAGTGGCCAGATACGCAGTATTTT
TRBJ1-5	TRBV7-9	.	.	CASSWAGAAGQPQHF	TGTGCCAGCAGCTGGGCCGGCGCAGCAGGCCAGCCCCAGCATTTT
TRBJ1-5	TRBV7-2	.	.	CASSQQGTSNQPQHF	TGTGCCAGCAGCCAACAGGGTACTAGCAATCAGCCCCAGCATTTT
TRBJ2-5	TRBV25-1	.	.	CASSEGRGTGETQYF	TGTGCCAGCAGTGAAGGCAGGGGGACTGGAGAGACCCAGTACTTC
TRBJ2-5	TRBV4-1	.	.	CASSQDGGTQYF	TGCGCCAGCAGCCAAGATGGCGGGACCCAGTACTTC
TRBJ2-6	TRBV2	TRBD1	once	CASSENRGPGANVLTF	TGTGCCAGCAGTGAAAATAGGGGGCCTGGGGCCAACGTCCTGACTTTC
TRBJ1-1	TRBV10-2	TRBD1	once	CASIPQGRQGQSEAFF	TGCGCCAGCATCCCCCAGGGACGACAGGGCCAATCTGAAGCTTTCTTT
TRBJ2-2	TRBV6-5	.	.	CASSLRQHRELFF	TGTGCCAGCAGCCTTAGACAGCACCGGGAGCTGTTTTTT
TRBJ1-5	TRBV28	.	.	CASSLLGALNQPQHF	TGTGCCAGCAGTTTACTAGGGGCCCTAAATCAGCCCCAGCATTTT
TRBJ2-6	TRBV5-6	.	.	CASSYPGQHSGANVLTF	TGTGCCAGCAGCTACCCGGGACAACACTCTGGGGCCAACGTCCTGACTTTC
TRBJ2-3	TRBV3-1/TRBV3-2	TRBD2	.	CASSRTSGASADTQYF	TGTGCCAGCAGCCGGACTAGCGGGGCCTCGGCAGATACGCAGTATTTT
TRBJ2-3	TRBV7-2	TRBD1	once	CASSPQTGGLADTQYF	TGTGCCAGCAGTCCCCAGACAGGGGGCTTAGCAGATACGCAGTATTTT
TRBJ2-3	TRBV6-5	.	.	CASSYSRHTDTQYF	TGTGCCAGCAGTTACTCAAGACACACAGATACGCAGTATTTT
TRBJ2-1	TRBV24-1	.	.	CATSHSVYNEQFF	TGTGCCACCAGTCACTCGGTCTACAATGAGCAGTTCTTC
TRBJ2-1	TRBV12-3/TRBV12-4	.	.	CASRDTGEEFF	TGTGCCAGCAGAGATACAGGGGAGGAGTTCTTC
TRBJ1-5	TRBV27	TRBD1	.	CASSLRGLGQPQHF	TGTGCCAGCAGTTTGAGGGGGCTGGGGCAGCCCCAGCATTTT
TRBJ2-1	TRBV5-1	TRBD1	few	CASSRFLPGQGVGEQFF	TGCGCCAGCAGCAGATTCCTTCCGGGACAGGGGGTCGGTGAGCAGTTCTTC
TRBJ1-6	TRBV27	.	.	CASSFNRYNSPLHF	TGTGCCAGCAGTTTCAACAGATATAATTCACCCCTCCACTTT
TRBJ1-6	TRBV7-9	.	once	CASSSDTVWDSPLHF	TGTGCCAGCAGCTCAGACACGGTCTGGGATTCACCCCTCCACTTT
TRBJ1-2	TRBV7-9	.	.	CASSLGGPGGYTF	TGTGCCAGCAGCTTAGGCGGGCCCGGGGGCTACACCTTC
TRBJ1-1	TRBV12-3/TRBV12-4	.	.	CASSWAQFLAFF	TGTGCCAGCAGTTGGGCGCAATTTTTAGCTTTCTTT
TRBJ2-3	TRBV19	.	.	CASSILGGVGAQYF	TGTGCCAGTAGTATCCTGGGTGGGGTCGGGGCGCAGTATTTT
TRBJ2-3	TRBV5-1	TRBD2	.	CASSGGLAGTDTQYF	TGCGCCAGCAGCGGGGGACTAGCGGGCACAGATACGCAGTATTTT
TRBJ2-2	TRBV19	.	once	CASSIGLANTGELFF	TGTGCCAGTAGTATAGGGCTAGCGAACACCGGGGAGCTGTTTTTT
TRBJ2-1	TRBV30	TRBD2	.	CAWTVGWTSGSYNEQFF	TGTGCCTGGACTGTAGGTTGGACTAGCGGTTCCTACAATGAGCAGTTCTTC
TRBJ1-6	TRBV19	TRBD1	.	CASSIAPGQGSPLHF	TGTGCCAGTAGTATCGCCCCGGGACAGGGGTCACCCCTCCACTTT
TRBJ1-1	TRBV2	TRBD1	.	CASSTQGARGSTEAFF	TGTGCCAGCAGTACACAGGGGGCGCGAGGGAGCACTGAAGCTTTCTTT
TRBJ2-3	TRBV7-9	.	.	CASSVTITDTQYF	TGTGCCAGCAGCGTGACTATCACAGATACGCAGTATTTT
TRBJ2-3	TRBV5-1	TRBD2	.	CASSLLLAGGLPGTDTQYF	TGCGCCAGCAGCTTGCTGCTAGCGGGGGGGCTCCCTGGGACAGATACGCAGTATTTT
TRBJ1-3	TRBV18	.	.	CASSPWAVPSGNTIYF	TGTGCCAGCTCACCCTGGGCCGTCCCCTCTGGAAACACCATATATTTT
TRBJ2-7	TRBV15	TRBD2	.	CATSRRYLAGGSYEQYF	TGTGCCACCAGCAGAAGATATCTAGCGGGGGGATCCTACGAGCAGTACTTC
TRBJ2-5	TRBV11-2	TRBD2	.	CASSFGAGVPGETQYF	TGTGCCAGCAGCTTTGGGGCGGGGGTCCCGGGGGAGACCCAGTACTTC